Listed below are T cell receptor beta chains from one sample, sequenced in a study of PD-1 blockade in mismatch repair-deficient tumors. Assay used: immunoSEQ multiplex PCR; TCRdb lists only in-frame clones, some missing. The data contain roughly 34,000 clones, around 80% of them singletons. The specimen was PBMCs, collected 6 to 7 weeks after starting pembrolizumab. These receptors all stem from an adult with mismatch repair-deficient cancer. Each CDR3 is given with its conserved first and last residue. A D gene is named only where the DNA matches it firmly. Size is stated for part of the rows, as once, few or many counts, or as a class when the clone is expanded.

TGTGCCAGCAGTTTTCCAGGCTCCGAGCAGTACTTC	CASSFPGSEQYF	TRBV2	12	.	.	TRBJ2-7
TGTGCCAGCTCTCTTCAAACTAGCGGGAGCACAGATACGCAGTATTTT	CASSLQTSGSTDTQYF	TRBV18	16	TRBD2	.	TRBJ2-3
TGTGCCAGCAGCCAAGTTTTCCCCCCTTTCCCCGGGGAGCTGTTTTTT	CASSQVFPPFPGELFF	TRBV4-2	16	.	.	TRBJ2-2
TGTGCCAGCAGTTCACACACTATGAACACTGAAGCTTTCTTT	CASSSHTMNTEAFF	TRBV25-1	14	.	.	TRBJ1-1
TGTGCCGGAAAGCGGGAGGGCCGCCACGAGCAGTACTTC	CAGKREGRHEQYF	TRBV30	13	TRBD2	few	TRBJ2-7
TGTGCCAGCAGCGCATGGGACAGGGGGTCCGGCACTGAAGCTTTCTTT	CASSAWDRGSGTEAFF	TRBV5-4	16	TRBD1	.	TRBJ1-1
TGTGCCAGCAGCCCCCAATTTAGCACTGGCTACACCTTC	CASSPQFSTGYTF	TRBV14	13	.	.	TRBJ1-2
TGTGCCAGCGCGGGACAGGGCGGTGAAAAACTGTTTTTT	CASAGQGGEKLFF	TRBV18	13	TRBD1	.	TRBJ1-4
TGCAGCGTTGACCTTCGACAGGGCGAAGCTTTCTTT	CSVDLRQGEAFF	TRBV29-1	12	TRBD1	.	TRBJ1-1
TGTGCCAGCAGAGAGACAGGCTTAAGCTCCTACGAGCAGTACTTC	CASRETGLSSYEQYF	TRBV2	15	.	few	TRBJ2-7
TGTGCCAGCAGATGGGACAGGGTAAATGAGCAGTTCTTC	CASRWDRVNEQFF	TRBV5-5	13	TRBD1	.	TRBJ2-1
TGCGCCAGCAGCCCCGGGTATCTCACTGAAGCTTTCTTT	CASSPGYLTEAFF	TRBV5-1	13	.	.	TRBJ1-1
TGTGCTAGTGGTTGGGGCGGGACTAGCGGGAGTATGGGCAATGAGCAGTTCTTC	CASGWGGTSGSMGNEQFF	TRBV12-5	18	TRBD2	.	TRBJ2-1
TGTGCCAGCAGCCAATCAGGGGATGGCTACACCTTC	CASSQSGDGYTF	TRBV16	12	.	.	TRBJ1-2
TGTGCCAGCAGCAAACGGCGCGGGAGGGCCCGGGGGCTGAAGACCCAGTACTTC	CASSKRRGRARGLKTQYF	TRBV21-1	18	.	.	TRBJ2-5
TGCGCCAGCAGCTTGGGTCTAGCGGGAGGAGTGATAGATGAGCAGTTCTTC	CASSLGLAGGVIDEQFF	TRBV5-1	17	TRBD2	.	TRBJ2-1
TGCGCCAGTTCGGCATTCGGGAGCAATGAGCAGTTCTTC	CASSAFGSNEQFF	TRBV10-2	13	.	.	TRBJ2-1
TGTGCCAGCAGTCCGACCCAGGGGTTGTGGTCCGGAAACACCATATATTTT	CASSPTQGLWSGNTIYF	TRBV27	17	.	.	TRBJ1-3
TGTGCCTGGAGTGTACGAGGCTCATTGAACACTGAAGCTTTCTTT	CAWSVRGSLNTEAFF	TRBV30	15	.	.	TRBJ1-1
TGTGCCAGCAGCTTAACCGGGAGCGGGAGTTCAGAGACCCAGTACTTC	CASSLTGSGSSETQYF	TRBV7-2	16	TRBD2	.	TRBJ2-5
TGTGCCAGCAGCCCCTGGACAGGACAGAACGGGGGAGAGCTGTTTTTT	CASSPWTGQNGGELFF	TRBV14	16	.	.	TRBJ2-2
TGCGCCAGCATCCCCGACAGGAACACTGAAGCTTTCTTT	CASIPDRNTEAFF	TRBV10-2	13	.	.	TRBJ1-1
TGTGCCAGCAGTGGTCCCAGGGGATATAGCAATCAGCCCCAGCATTTT	CASSGPRGYSNQPQHF	TRBV2	16	.	.	TRBJ1-5
TGTGCCAGCAGTGCTAGGACAGGGGGAGATGAAAAACTGTTTTTT	CASSARTGGDEKLFF	TRBV27	15	TRBD1	few	TRBJ1-4